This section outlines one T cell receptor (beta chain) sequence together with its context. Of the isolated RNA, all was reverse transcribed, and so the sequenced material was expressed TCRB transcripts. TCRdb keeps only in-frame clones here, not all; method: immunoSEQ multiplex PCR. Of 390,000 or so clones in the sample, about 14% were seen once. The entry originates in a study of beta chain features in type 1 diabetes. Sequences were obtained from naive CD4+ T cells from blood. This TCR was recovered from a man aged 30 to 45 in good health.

The CDR3 coding sequence is TGCGCCAGCAGCTTGATGAGCGATCAGCCCCAGCATTTT. The encoded protein is CASSLMSDQPQHF. The chain joins TRBV5-1 to TRBJ1-5, with D uncertain. V was pared by 1 base and J by 5 bases, with 7 bases between. Germline loops: CDR1 SGHRS, CDR2 YFSETQ. There are 13 residues in the CDR3. The entire variable domain, with the rest obtained from reference TRBV5-1 and TRBJ1-5, is as follows: KAGVTQTPRYLIKTRGQQVTLSCSPISGHRSVSWYQQTPGQGLQFLFEYFSETQRNKGNFPGRFSGRQFSNSRSEMNVSTLELGDSALYLCASSLMSDQPQHFGDGTRLSIL.